The 12 T cell receptor beta chains below were found in one sample sequenced in a study of post-analysis software for immune sequencing data. cDNA libraries of TCR beta carried unique molecular identifiers. TCRdb used MiXCR to reprocess the PCR reads, holding one entry per CDR3 protein. This sample yields approximately 250,000 distinct CDR3 sequences, of which 35% to 40% are seen a single time; 4% to 6% belongs to the top ten. Overall study findings and caveats: The five TRBV segments detected at higher frequency in patients than in controls included TRBV5-6, TRBV5-1 and TRBV20-1.

What these receptors recognize is not known. The sample comprised blood. These receptors all stem from a girl aged 10 to 17 with multiple sclerosis.

This clonotype appeared many times. This may arise from a read error, as a much more abundant clone is one base away. The chain employs TRBV5-1 and TRBJ2-1, with a weak D call TRBD2 (5 bases). The last part of the DNA fits TRBJ2-7 better; the J call may be wrong. CDR1 is SGHRS and CDR2 is YFSETQ in the germline V gene. CDR3 size: 15 residues. CDR3 DNA sequence: TGCGCCAGCAGACACGAGGGAAGCTCCTACAATGAGCAGTACTTC. It specifies CASRHEGSSYNEQYF.

This clonotype has a count of ten or more. The chain joins TRBV11-3 to TRBJ2-1, with unresolved D. This CDR3 contains 16 residues. V was cut by 1 base and J by 0 bases, with 10 bases left in between. Germline V gene lookup returns CDR1 SGHNT and CDR2 YENEEA. The CDR3 region has the DNA TGTGCCAGCAGCTTAGTGTGGCTTAGCTCCTACAATGAGCAGTTCTTC. Translating gives CASSLVWLSSYNEQFF.

J is TRBJ2-1 and V is TRBV7-3; 10 nucleotides match TRBD2. The CDR3 loop spans 18 amino acids. Germline loops: CDR1 SGHTA, CDR2 FQGTGA. The J segment lost 3 bases and the V segment lost 2 bases, leaving 10 bases of the junction unmatched. The CDR3 is CASSLPSGRARSYNEQFF. CDR3 in DNA: TGTGCCAGCAGCTTACCCAGCGGGAGGGCCAGGAGCTACAATGAGCAGTTCTTC.

Details on this clonotype: Given the absence of the conserved phenylalanine or tryptophan at the CDR3 end, a read error is likely. CDR3 region: CASSLADEKLFL. The CDR3 nucleotides are TGTGCCAGCAGCCTAGCAGATGAAAAACTGTTTTTG. The chain has TRBV3-1 and TRBJ1-4; D is undetermined. This CDR3 has 12 residues. Between the trimmed V and J ends, which lost 4 bases and 6 bases, there was a span of 6 bases. The germline V gene encodes CDR1 LGHDT and CDR2 YNNKEL (reference sequence).

This clonotype has a count of ten or more. The chain combines TRBV12-3 or TRBV12-4 with TRBJ1-5; D call uncertain. V dropped 3 bases and J dropped 4 bases, with 13 bases sitting between them. The CDR3 is made up of 15 amino acids. This CDR3 reads CASSLPGSENQPQHF. In nucleotides, the CDR3 is TGTGCCAGCAGTTTGCCAGGTTCGGAAAATCAGCCCCAGCATTTT.

This clonotype was observed many times. The rearrangement links TRBV24-1 to TRBJ2-3; a weak D match, TRBD1 (6 bases). The V gene's germline CDR1 is KGHDR and CDR2 SFDVKD. CDR3 length: 16 residues. V was pared by 3 bases and J by 5 bases, with 17 bases between. CDR3 region: CATSDRTGTSGDTQYF. CDR3 sequence (DNA): TGTGCCACCAGTGATAGAACAGGGACGAGCGGAGATACGCAGTATTTT.

The table lists this clonotype with many counts. The chain joins TRBV29-1 to TRBJ1-2; a weak D match, TRBD1 (5 bases). Trimming removed 6 bases at V and 2 bases at J, with 16 bases between. The CDR3 runs to 14 residues. Germline loops: CDR1 SQVTM, CDR2 ANQGSEA. The CDR3 bases are TGCAGCGTCCATCCTGGATGGGGGAACTATGGCTACACCTTC. It is translated as CSVHPGWGNYGYTF.

The table lists this clonotype with many counts. V gene TRBV7-3 combines with J gene TRBJ2-3; D is perhaps TRBD2 (5 bases). The CDR3 runs to 15 residues. Trimming stripped 2 bases from V and 4 bases from J, with 13 bases between. Germline values: CDR1 SGHTA, CDR2 FQGTGA. Here the CDR3 DNA reads TGTGCCAGCAGCTTAGGATCTAGCACCGCAGATACGCAGTATTTT. Residues: CASSLGSSTADTQYF.

At least ten counts were recorded for this clonotype. The rearrangement joins TRBV11-2 to TRBJ2-3; 8 positions match TRBD1. The V and J ends lost 2 bases and 4 bases, in that order; junction bases with no gene match: 14. Germline-derived CDR1 and CDR2 are SGHAT and FQNNGV. This CDR3 spans 18 amino acids. The CDR3 here is CASSLPNNSRGRADTQYF. The CDR3 DNA is TGTGCCAGCAGCTTACCCAATAATTCCAGGGGGCGGGCAGATACGCAGTATTTT.

The chain combines TRBV5-1 with TRBJ2-2; the D gene could be TRBD1 or TRBD2 (5 bases each). The V gene lost 4 bases and the J gene lost 0 bases, with 19 bases spanning the gap. Germline-derived CDR1 and CDR2 are SGHRS and YFSETQ. This CDR3 is built from 18 residues. The chain's CDR3 is CASSGGGTSRSNTGELFF. The CDR3, as DNA: TGCGCCAGCAGCGGGGGTGGAACCAGTAGATCGAACACCGGGGAGCTGTTTTTT.

The chain combines TRBV7-3 with TRBJ2-6; D is ambiguous. Trimming left V 5 bases short and J 0 bases short, with 14 bases between. CDR1 is SGHTA, CDR2 FQGTGA, per germline. CDR3 length: 17 amino acids. CDR3 region: CASSPEARFSGANVLTF. CDR3 in DNA: TGTGCCAGCAGCCCCGAGGCGAGGTTCTCTGGGGCCAACGTCCTGACTTTC.

The chain has TRBV2 and TRBJ2-5, with TRBD2 as a possible D gene (7 bases). Per the germline V gene, CDR1 is SNHLY and CDR2 is FYNNEI. CDR3 length: 17 residues. V was pared by 0 bases and J by 5 bases, with 19 bases between. CDR3 sequence: CASSEARRGGIRETQYF. The CDR3 nucleotides are TGTGCCAGCAGTGAAGCGCGTAGGGGGGGGATCCGGGAGACCCAGTACTTC.